This T cell receptor beta chain was profiled in a study of OX40 agonist ivuxolimab in advanced cancers. Study details: A male proportion of around 86% was recorded, with mean age roughly 62 years and range about 23 to 90.

Only in-frame clones appear in the TCRdb table, and some are missing; sequencing was by immunoSEQ multiplex PCR. The sample lists more than 45,000 clones; around 82% were seen once. CDR1 SGHVS and CDR2 FQNEAQ come from the germline V gene. V was trimmed by 0 bases and J by 4 bases, leaving 12 bases between them. The CDR3 is 15 residues long. This clonotype originated in an adult with an advanced solid tumor such as melanoma, head and neck, liver or kidney cancer. Sample: CD4+ or CD8+ T cells sorted from blood, taken in a trial of the OX40 agonist ivuxolimab. The V call is TRBV7-8, the J call TRBJ1-1, with D possibly matching TRBD1 (6 bases). CDR3 loop: CASSLAQGFGTEAFF. The CDR3 DNA reads as TGTGCCAGCAGCTTAGCACAGGGATTCGGCACTGAAGCTTTCTTT.